The 32 T cell receptor beta chains below all came from one sample that was sequenced in a study of blood T cell repertoires in COVID-19. The protocol was immunoSEQ multiplex PCR, while the TCRdb copy is restricted to in-frame clones and leaves out a portion. This sample yields approximately 220,000 clones, of which roughly 84% are seen a single time; about 7% belongs to the top ten. Sequenced input: PBMCs or T cells enriched from blood (not recorded which). Receptors were obtained from a woman in her thirties or forties who had recovered from COVID-19.

The chain has TRBV6-4 and TRBJ1-2; no clear D gene. The CDR3 covers 11 residues. Between the trimmed V and J ends, which lost 8 bases and 8 bases, there was a span of 12 bases. Germline CDR1 and CDR2: MRHNA and SNTAGT. For the CDR3, the DNA is TGTGCCAGCTTGAGGGCGCGAGGCTACACCTTC. Encoded protein: CASLRARGYTF.

The chain has TRBV5-5 and TRBJ2-2; 12 nucleotides line up with TRBD2. The V gene end was trimmed by 2 bases and the J gene end by 7 bases; junction bases not matched to a gene: 9. Germline lookup yields CDR1 SGHKS and CDR2 YYEKEE (reference sequence). This CDR3 region has 17 residues. CDR3 in amino acids: CASSFRWTSGTGGELFF. In DNA form, the CDR3 reads TGTGCCAGCAGCTTTAGATGGACTAGCGGGACGGGCGGGGAGCTGTTTTTT.

The chain couples TRBV7-9 to TRBJ2-5, with 9 bases matching TRBD2. The CDR3 totals 14 residues. The V segment lost 6 bases and the J segment 4 bases; nucleotides outside the gene matches: 6. The V gene's germline CDR1 is SEHNR and CDR2 FQNEAQ (reference sequence). In DNA, the CDR3 is TGTGCCAGCAGGTCGACTAGCGGTGGAGAGACCCAGTACTTC. This encodes CASRSTSGGETQYF.

This clone showed up just once. The chain recombines TRBV21-1 with TRBJ2-1; the listed D gene, TRBD2, was not tested against the DNA. TRBV21-1 constitutes a pseudogene. The CDR3 is 15 residues long. The CDR3 DNA reads as TGTGCCAGGTTGCCCCTAGCGGGAGAGCTGGATGAGCAGTTCTTC. It translates to CARLPLAGELDEQFF.

This rearrangement joins TRBV2 to TRBJ1-5; TRBD1 matches 8 bases. The CDR3 is 16 residues long. From germline, CDR1 is SNHLY and CDR2 FYNNEI. Trimming removed 3 bases from V and 8 bases from J; junction bases left unmatched: 12. CDR3 protein: CASSDSPTGEVEPQHF. CDR3 in DNA: TGTGCCAGCAGTGATTCGCCGACAGGGGAGGTTGAGCCCCAGCATTTT.

The CDR3, as DNA: TGTGCCAGCAGGACTAGCGGGAGGGGGGCAACCTACGAGCAGTACTTC. Protein product: CASRTSGRGATYEQYF. This chain uses TRBV28 with TRBJ2-7; 14 bases match TRBD2. J gave up 2 bases and V 6 bases, and 6 bases lay outside the gene matches. The germline CDR1 and CDR2 sequences are MDHEN and SYDVKM. The CDR3 contains 16 residues.

This clone was seen a few times. The chain joins TRBV18 to TRBJ2-2; D is undetermined. The CDR3 runs 12 residues. V dropped 3 bases and J dropped 3 bases, with 2 bases sitting between them. CDR1 is KGHSH, CDR2 LQKENI, per germline. The CDR3 loop is CASSPDTGELFF. The CDR3 DNA follows: TGTGCCAGCTCACCCGACACCGGGGAGCTGTTTTTT.

The V call is TRBV19, the J call TRBJ1-1; 8 nucleotides agree with TRBD1. Germline V lookup: CDR1 LNHDA, CDR2 SQIVND (reference sequence). Trimming at V came to 6 bases and at J to 11 bases, leaving 5 bases not matched to a gene. This CDR3 comprises 11 residues. CDR3 loop: CASSGQGRAFF. Written as DNA, the CDR3 is TGTGCCAGTAGCGGACAGGGTAGGGCTTTCTTT.

The chain uses TRBV28 and TRBJ2-7; the match to TRBD1 covers 8 bases. This CDR3 comprises 16 residues. With V trimmed by 5 bases and J by 2 bases, 11 bases remained unmatched. Germline V lookup: CDR1 MDHEN, CDR2 SYDVKM. The CDR3 DNA sequence: TGTGCCAGCAGTAAAACCGGGACAGGTGCCACCTACGAGCAGTACTTC. This gives the protein CASSKTGTGATYEQYF.

J is TRBJ1-2 and V is TRBV11-2; 7 bases match TRBD1. This CDR3 comprises 13 residues. Germline CDR1 SGHAT, CDR2 FQNNGV. J was trimmed by 3 bases and V by 5 bases; bases with no gene match: 3. This CDR3 is CASSQQGYYGYTF. In DNA, the CDR3 is TGTGCCAGCAGCCAACAGGGGTACTATGGCTACACCTTC.

The chain carries TRBV7-8 and TRBJ1-5, with 9 bases aligning to TRBD1. The CDR3 is 16 residues long. Losses at the gene ends were 2 bases for V and 4 bases for J; bases not matched to a gene: 6. Germline V gene data show CDR1 as SGHVS and CDR2 as FQNEAQ. CDR3 coding DNA: TGTGCCAGCAGCTTAACTGGGACAGGGAGGAATCAGCCCCAGCATTTT. It encodes CASSLTGTGRNQPQHF.

This rearrangement joins TRBV9 to TRBJ2-5; 8 bases line up with TRBD2. The ends lost 0 bases at V and 4 bases at J; junction bases unmatched: 5. Germline V lookup: CDR1 SGDLS, CDR2 YYNGEE. This CDR3 is 15 amino acids long. CDR3 nucleotide sequence: TGTGCCAGCAGCGTAGATGGGACTAGGGGAGAGACCCAGTACTTC. This gives the protein CASSVDGTRGETQYF.

V is TRBV5-1 and J is TRBJ2-1; D remains ambiguous. CDR3 size: 13 residues. V gave up 4 bases and J gave up 8 bases, with 13 bases separating them. Germline CDR1 SGHRS, CDR2 YFSETQ. CDR3 loop: CASSRGQYDEQFF. CDR3 nucleotides: TGCGCCAGCAGCCGTGGGCAGTACGATGAGCAGTTCTTC.

The J gene is TRBJ2-5, the V gene TRBV4-1, with 7 bases fitting TRBD1. CDR1 and CDR2 from the germline V gene are MGHRA and YSYEKL. This CDR3 has 15 amino acids. V lost 1 base to trimming and J lost 0 bases; unmatched junction nucleotides: 2. DNA of the CDR3: TGCGCCAGCAGCCAAGCCGACAGGGACCAAGAGACCCAGTACTTC. Amino acid sequence: CASSQADRDQETQYF.

The chain has TRBV27 and TRBJ2-5, with 7 bases that match TRBD2. The germline CDR1 and CDR2 sequences are MNHEY and SMNVEV (reference sequence). This CDR3 is built from 15 residues. V lost 6 bases, J lost 2 bases, and 9 bases stayed unmatched. The CDR3 is CASSSGGGEQETQYF. The CDR3 DNA reads as TGTGCCAGCAGCTCTGGGGGAGGGGAGCAAGAGACCCAGTACTTC.

The J gene is TRBJ1-6, the V gene TRBV2; 7 nucleotides line up with TRBD1. In germline, CDR1 is SNHLY, CDR2 FYNNEI. Unmatched junction bases numbered 6, after V lost 6 bases and J lost 10 bases. The CDR3 has 13 residues. In nucleotides, the CDR3 is TGTGCCAGCAGGGTCGACAGGGAGTCACCCCTCCACTTT. Protein sequence: CASRVDRESPLHF.

This chain uses TRBV5-1 with TRBJ2-7; D perhaps matches TRBD2 (7 bases). The CDR3 is 15 amino acids. V lost 1 base to trimming and J lost 5 bases, with 16 bases between them. Germline loops: CDR1 SGHRS, CDR2 YFSETQ. The CDR3 nucleotides are TGCGCCAGCAGCTTGAGGGGGGAGGGCTTCGACGAGCAGTACTTC. As protein: CASSLRGEGFDEQYF.

The chain couples TRBV7-2 to TRBJ2-7; 10 nucleotides agree with TRBD2. Germline CDR1 and CDR2: SGHTA and FQGNSA. The trim removed 7 bases at V and 6 bases at J, leaving 12 bases unmatched. The CDR3 consists of 15 residues. The CDR3 sequence is CASTILAGVAGEQYF. DNA for the CDR3: TGTGCCAGCACCATTCTAGCGGGAGTGGCGGGCGAGCAGTACTTC. The variable domain in full, with the rest retrieved from reference TRBV7-2 and TRBJ2-7, is GAGVSQSPSNKVTEKGKDVELRCDPISGHTALYWYRQSLGQGLEFLIYFQGNSAPDKSGLPSDRFSAERTGGSVSTLTIQRTQQEDSAVYLCASTILAGVAGEQYFGPGTRLTVT.

V usage is TRBV24-1 and J usage is TRBJ2-5; 8 bases line up with TRBD1. The junction had 3 bases not matched to a gene; V was cut back by 9 bases and J by 4 bases. The germline CDR1 and CDR2 sequences are KGHDR and SFDVKD. The CDR3 length is 12 residues. CDR3 region: CATQGAGETQYF. CDR3 sequence (DNA): TGTGCCACCCAGGGGGCGGGAGAGACCCAGTACTTC.

V is TRBV12-3 or TRBV12-4 and J is TRBJ1-6; no clear D. The CDR3 covers 13 residues. V lost 1 base, J lost 10 bases, and 8 bases lay in between. The CDR3 coding sequence is TGTGCCAGCAGTTTAGAAGAGGGATCACCCCTCCACTTT. Translation gives CASSLEEGSPLHF.

J is TRBJ1-1 and V is TRBV28; no clear D gene. Per germline, CDR1 MDHEN and CDR2 SYDVKM. V was pared by 7 bases and J by 4 bases, with 13 bases between. This CDR3 region has 13 residues. The CDR3 DNA reads TGTGCCAGCACCATTGAGGAGGGCACTGAAGCTTTCTTT. Amino acids: CASTIEEGTEAFF.

This sequence joins TRBV27 and TRBJ1-1; TRBD1 is a possible D gene (6 bases). Germline CDR1 reads MNHEY; CDR2 reads SMNVEV (reference sequence). The ends were cut back, 6 bases at V and 3 bases at J, with 17 bases in the middle. This CDR3 is 15 amino acids long. The CDR3 coding sequence is TGTGCCAGCAGCCCTTGGGGCAGGGGCTACACTGAAGCTTTCTTT. It yields the protein CASSPWGRGYTEAFF.

The V call is TRBV4-1, the J call TRBJ1-4, with 7 bases matching TRBD1. The CDR3 has 17 residues. Germline V gives CDR1 MGHRA, CDR2 YSYEKL. The V and J ends lost 1 base and 11 bases, in that order; junction bases with no gene match: 16. The CDR3 nucleotides read TGCGCCAGCAGCCAAGTCGGGGCAGGGGGTCGGTCATGGAAACTGTTTTTT. Its protein is CASSQVGAGGRSWKLFF.

The V gene is TRBV18, the J gene TRBJ1-5, with TRBD1 matching 9 bases. Germline CDR1 and CDR2: KGHSH and LQKENI. This CDR3 contains 18 residues. V gave up 4 bases and J gave up 0 bases; unmatched junction bases: 10. CDR3 sequence reads: CASSQDRGASGSNQPQHF. CDR3 DNA sequence: TGTGCCAGCTCACAGGACAGGGGAGCCTCTGGTAGCAATCAGCCCCAGCATTTT.

The chain is built from TRBV19 and TRBJ2-5, with TRBD2 matching 8 bases. The CDR3 has 18 residues. V dropped 1 base and J dropped 0; count of bases not matched to a gene: 10. From germline, CDR1 is LNHDA and CDR2 SQIVND (reference sequence). The CDR3 nucleotides are TGTGCCAGTAGTATAGGGGGCACTAGCGGACAATACCAAGAGACCCAGTACTTC. Protein product: CASSIGGTSGQYQETQYF. Drawing the rest from reference TRBV19 and TRBJ2-5, the complete variable domain is DGGITQSPKYLFRKEGQNVTLSCEQNLNHDAMYWYRQDPGQGLRLIYYSQIVNDFQKGDIAEGYSVSREKKESFPLTVTSAQKNPTAFYLCASSIGGTSGQYQETQYFGPGTRLLVL.

This clone was counted between two and nine times. This chain connects TRBV27 to TRBJ2-3; TRBD2 agrees at 8 bases. CDR3 length: 17 residues. Trimming cost V 5 bases and J 2 bases; bases outside gene matches: 12. CDR1 is MNHEY and CDR2 is SMNVEV in the germline V gene (reference sequence). The CDR3 reads CASSPGRGRRDTDTQYF. The CDR3, as DNA: TGTGCCAGCAGTCCCGGTCGCGGGAGGAGGGACACAGATACGCAGTATTTT.

Details on this clone: Other DNA sequences from this sample encode an identical CDR3 as well. The V and J genes are TRBV28 and TRBJ2-7; 11 bases align to TRBD1. From germline, CDR1 is MDHEN and CDR2 SYDVKM. The CDR3 runs 15 residues. Trimming at V came to 6 bases and at J to 2 bases, leaving 6 bases not matched to a gene. The CDR3 DNA sequence: TGTGCCAGCAGCTTGCCGGGACAGGGGGCCTACGAGCAGTACTTC. Residues: CASSLPGQGAYEQYF.

The V gene is TRBV30, the J gene TRBJ2-3; TRBD1 might be the D (5 bases). This CDR3 comprises 13 residues. Germline CDR1 reads GTSNPN; CDR2 reads SVGIG (reference sequence). V lost 8 bases and J lost 2, with 14 bases in between. The CDR3 loop reads CAVGKGITDTQYF. CDR3 in DNA: TGTGCCGTAGGGAAGGGGATCACAGATACGCAGTATTTT.

This rearrangement joins TRBV2 to TRBJ2-5, with 9 bases that match TRBD2. The germline CDR1 and CDR2 sequences are SNHLY and FYNNEI. V shed 1 base and J 1 base; nucleotides not matched to a gene: 4. This CDR3 region has 16 residues. The CDR3 loop is CASSEDLAGFQETQYF. As DNA, the CDR3 is TGTGCCAGCAGTGAAGATCTAGCGGGGTTCCAAGAGACCCAGTACTTC.

The chain has TRBV29-1 and TRBJ1-2; 9 positions match TRBD1. Germline CDR1 reads SQVTM; CDR2 reads ANQGSEA. V lost 5 bases and J lost 6; bases outside the gene matches: 10. This CDR3 spans 14 amino acids. CDR3 sequence reads: CSVPGTGLQNGYTF. As DNA, the CDR3 is TGCAGCGTTCCCGGGACAGGGTTGCAGAATGGCTACACCTTC.

With regard to this clone: Other DNA sequences from this sample encode an identical CDR3 as well. V is TRBV5-1 and J is TRBJ1-5; D perhaps matches TRBD1 (6 bases). This CDR3 region has 14 residues. The ends were cut back, 0 bases at V and 7 bases at J, with 11 bases in the middle. Germline lookup yields CDR1 SGHRS and CDR2 YFSETQ. The CDR3 region is CASSLEGGDQPQHF. CDR3 DNA: TGCGCCAGCAGCTTGGAGGGGGGGGACCAGCCCCAGCATTTT.

V usage is TRBV10-3 and J usage is TRBJ1-1; D gene uncertain. This CDR3 region has 15 residues. With 3 bases removed from V and 10 bases from J, the gap between germline ends came to 21 bases. From germline, CDR1 is ENHRY and CDR2 SYGVKD. In nucleotides, the CDR3 is TGTGCCATCAGTGACCTTCCAGGCCAACTTTCCGGAGCTTTCTTT. Translation: CAISDLPGQLSGAFF.